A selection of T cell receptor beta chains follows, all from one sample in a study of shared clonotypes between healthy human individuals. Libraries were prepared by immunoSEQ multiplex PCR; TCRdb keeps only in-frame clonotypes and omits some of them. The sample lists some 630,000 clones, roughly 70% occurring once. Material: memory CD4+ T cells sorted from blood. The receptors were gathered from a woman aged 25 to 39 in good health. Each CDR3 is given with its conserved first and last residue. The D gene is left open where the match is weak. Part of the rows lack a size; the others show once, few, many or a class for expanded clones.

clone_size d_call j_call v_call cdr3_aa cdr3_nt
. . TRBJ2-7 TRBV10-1 CASSQSGHHQYEQYF TGCGCCAGCAGCCAGTCGGGGCATCACCAATACGAGCAGTACTTC
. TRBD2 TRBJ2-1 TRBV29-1 CSVPGGGRTDYNEQFF TGCAGCGTTCCAGGAGGCGGGAGGACCGACTACAATGAGCAGTTCTTC
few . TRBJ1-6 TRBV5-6 CASSRGTGPSPLHF TGTGCCAGCAGCCGCGGTACAGGGCCCTCACCCCTCCACTTT
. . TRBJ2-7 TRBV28 CASSLFSGSYEQYF TGTGCCAGCAGTTTATTCTCTGGGTCCTACGAGCAGTACTTC
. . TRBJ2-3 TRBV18 CASSPTGPGTDTQYF TGTGCCAGCTCACCAACGGGGCCTGGCACAGATACGCAGTATTTT
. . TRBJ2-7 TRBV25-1 CASGKVDSPEQYF TGTGCCAGCGGAAAGGTAGATAGCCCCGAGCAGTACTTC
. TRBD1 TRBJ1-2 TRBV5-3 CARSLIGDRWVYGYTF TGTGCCAGAAGCTTGATAGGGGACAGGTGGGTCTATGGCTACACCTTC
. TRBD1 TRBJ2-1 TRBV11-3 CASSLGQGPYNEQFF TGTGCCAGCAGCCTCGGACAGGGTCCGTACAATGAGCAGTTCTTC
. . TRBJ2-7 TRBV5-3 CARSLISITLKFWDVDSYEQYF TGTGCCAGAAGCTTGATTTCAATAACACTAAAGTTCTGGGACGTCGACTCCTACGAGCAGTACTTC
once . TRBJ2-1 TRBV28 CASSLLGGTGTHEQFF TGTGCCAGCAGCCTACTTGGCGGGACGGGGACCCATGAGCAGTTCTTC
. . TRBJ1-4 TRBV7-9 CASSLQQGNEKLFF TGTGCCAGCAGCTTGCAACAGGGCAATGAAAAACTGTTTTTT
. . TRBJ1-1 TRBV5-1 CASSLGGGTGGAFF TGCGCCAGCAGCTTGGGAGGAGGTACAGGAGGGGCTTTCTTT
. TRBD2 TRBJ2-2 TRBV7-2 CASSPGGGRATNTGELFF TGTGCCAGCAGCCCGGGCGGCGGGAGGGCGACGAACACCGGGGAGCTGTTTTTT
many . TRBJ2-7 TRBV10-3 CAIRSSRGSYEQYF TGTGCCATCAGGAGCAGTCGGGGCTCCTACGAGCAGTACTTC
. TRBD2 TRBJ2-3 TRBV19 CASSQLAGVRSTDTQYF TGTGCCAGTAGTCAACTAGCGGGAGTGCGTAGTACAGATACGCAGTATTTT
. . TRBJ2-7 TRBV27 CASSLPPGTYEQYF TGTGCCAGCAGTTTACCCCCGGGGACCTACGAGCAGTACTTC
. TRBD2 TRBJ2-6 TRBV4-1 CASSQDGTGGPGANVLTF TGCGCCAGCAGCCAAGATGGGACGGGAGGGCCTGGGGCCAACGTCCTGACTTTC
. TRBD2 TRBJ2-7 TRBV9 CASSVGLVQNYEQYF TGTGCCAGCAGCGTCGGACTAGTGCAGAACTACGAGCAGTACTTC
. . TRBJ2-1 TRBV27 CASSLRARKNNEQFF TGTGCCAGCAGTTTAAGGGCGAGAAAGAACAATGAGCAGTTCTTC
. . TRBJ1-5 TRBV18 CASSGTPDYSNQPQHF TGTGCCAGCTCAGGCACCCCCGACTATAGCAATCAGCCCCAGCATTTT
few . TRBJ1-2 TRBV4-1 CASSQGTANYGYTF TGCGCCAGCAGCCAAGGGACAGCTAACTATGGCTACACCTTC
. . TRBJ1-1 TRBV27 CASTATLNTEAFF TGTGCCAGCACCGCGACACTGAACACTGAAGCTTTCTTT
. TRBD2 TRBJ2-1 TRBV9 CASSVVGAGERLGEQFF TGTGCCAGCAGCGTAGTGGGAGCGGGAGAGAGACTCGGGGAGCAGTTCTTC
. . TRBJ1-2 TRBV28 CASSLRGSYGYTF TGTGCCAGCAGTTTAAGGGGGAGCTATGGCTACACCTTC
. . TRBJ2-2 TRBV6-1 CASSRALNTGELFF TGTGCCAGCAGCAGGGCTCTGAACACCGGGGAGCTGTTTTTT
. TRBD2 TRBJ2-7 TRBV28 CASRSGSYEQYF TGTGCCAGCAGGAGCGGGAGCTACGAGCAGTACTTC